This TCR beta chain was documented in a study of blood T cell repertoires in COVID-19. Study summary: Nucleic acid was either cDNA or gDNA, and it came from T cells, B-cell-depleted T cells, or PBMCs.

CDR3 size: 14 residues. Germline lookup yields CDR1 SGHRS and CDR2 YFSETQ. V lost 4 bases and J lost 5; bases outside the gene matches: 4. This table comes from immunoSEQ multiplex PCR, and its TCRdb copy is limited to in-frame clones, with some not included. Altogether about 120,000 clones are present, 75% to 85% being singletons, with the ten largest covering 3.5% to 4%. The origin of this receptor is a woman between 50 and 59 years old with acute or convalescent COVID-19. The J gene is TRBJ2-5, the V gene TRBV5-1; 11 bases fit TRBD1. What was sequenced was peripheral blood. CDR3 in DNA: TGCGCCAGCAGCCGGGACAGGGGGATTGAGACCCAGTACTTC. It yields the protein CASSRDRGIETQYF.